This TCR beta chain was documented in a study of blood T cells in healthy people across ages. General study findings and limits: Strong correlation linked observed beta diversity and percent naive T cells.

It was with a sample-barcoded 5' primer and a J-beta primer mix that a second PCR of roughly 7 to 12 cycles was run. TCRdb re-called the 5' RACE reads with MiXCR, one entry per CDR3 protein. The sample lists 800,000 to 950,000 distinct CDR3 sequences; roughly 52% were seen once. V lost 1 base, J lost 0 bases, and 10 bases stayed unmatched. Germline V gene data show CDR1 as MGHRA and CDR2 as YSYEKL. The CDR3 spans 18 residues. This clonotype came up many times. Antigen specificity is unknown. The chain joins TRBV4-1 to TRBJ2-7; TRBD1 matches at 9 bases. The sample taken for sequencing was blood. This sequence originates from a man aged 30-40 years in good health. CDR3 amino acids: CASSQGFTGTGSSYEQYF. The CDR3 DNA reads TGCGCCAGCAGCCAAGGGTTTACCGGGACAGGGAGCTCCTACGAGCAGTACTTC.